This T cell receptor (beta chain) was retrieved from a study of blood T cell repertoires in COVID-19. In the study overall: PBMCs, B-cell-depleted T cells, or T cells provided the cDNA or gDNA that made up the material.

The CDR3 is 15 residues long. Trimming stripped 5 bases from V and 10 bases from J, with 18 bases between. Germline loops: CDR1 SGHVS, CDR2 FNYEAQ. As originally analysed: For nucleated cells, counts were estimated from reference gene primer amplification. Sequenced by immunoSEQ multiplex PCR; TCRdb stores in-frame clones only, minus some. Clonal size and the V and J genes are those of that table, whereas D and trimming came from the DNA. Found here are just over 90,000 clones, about 90% of them singletons; the top ten hold about 1.5%. The sequenced sample was peripheral blood. The sequence came from a human donor with active COVID-19. The donor label of this sample is uncertain. The gene calls are TRBV7-6 and TRBJ1-6; possible D gene TRBD1, 6 bases. The CDR3 here is CASSPTDRPGSPLHF. CDR3 DNA: TGTGCCAGCAGCCCGACCGACAGGCCTGGGTCACCCCTCCACTTT.